Listed below are T cell receptor beta chains from one sample, sequenced in a study of beta chain features in type 1 diabetes. Here immunoSEQ multiplex PCR was the method, and the copy in TCRdb shows in-frame clones only, minus some. The data show hundreds of thousands of clones, 17% seen once. The sequenced sample consisted of naive CD4+ T cells from blood. These receptors were collected from a young woman in good health. CDR3s leave out the opening cysteine and the closing phenylalanine or tryptophan.

j_call | v_call | cdr3_aa
TRBJ2-5 | TRBV4-1 | ASSRPGTLGETQY
TRBJ2-5 | TRBV28 | ASRATTRTTQY
TRBJ2-1 | TRBV5-1 | ASSFALADYNEQF
TRBJ2-1 | TRBV6-6 | ASSLAAYNEQF
TRBJ2-2 | TRBV5-4 | ASSLVRRLAGTGELF
TRBJ2-1 | TRBV18 | ASSPNTYGFEQF
TRBJ2-1 | TRBV25-1 | ASTGQGRVSYNEQF
TRBJ2-3 | TRBV7-2 | ASSLGTSGVTDTQY
TRBJ2-2 | TRBV10-3 | AISEQTTGELF
TRBJ2-7 | TRBV5-1 | ASSLGVAGGAYEQY
TRBJ2-2 | TRBV7-3 | ASSLGGTNTGELF
TRBJ2-1 | TRBV5-1 | ASSQLAGGDNEQF
TRBJ2-7 | TRBV5-1 | ASSLDTDRFLDEQY
TRBJ2-1 | TRBV20-1 | RTGPEQF
TRBJ2-1 | TRBV19 | ASSILAGGPDEQF
TRBJ2-7 | TRBV7-2 | ATSAFSGSLYEQY
TRBJ2-7 | TRBV15 | ATSRVPLGYEQY
TRBJ2-7 | TRBV19 | ASSITRRPSYEQY
TRBJ2-1 | TRBV9 | ASSRLAGYNEQF
TRBJ2-1 | TRBV4-3 | ASSQESSGRNEQF
TRBJ2-1 | TRBV5-1 | ASSMTLPLYNEQF
TRBJ2-1 | TRBV28 | ASSLPLFGSGTGKF
TRBJ2-7 | TRBV19 | ASSIDSSGRYEQY
TRBJ2-2 | TRBV9 | ASSATQRVFNTGELF
TRBJ1-1 | TRBV5-1 | ASSLARGTVYTEAF
TRBJ1-5 | TRBV7-9 | ASSDSNQPQH
TRBJ2-2 | TRBV19 | ASRSSGSIGELF
TRBJ2-7 | TRBV7-9 | ASSFGNWGDEQY
TRBJ1-1 | TRBV6-6 | ASSYQDRLNTEAF
TRBJ2-1 | TRBV11-2 | ASSPTYGRNNEQF
TRBJ2-3 | TRBV9 | ASSPTADNTDTQY
TRBJ2-2 | TRBV14 | ASSHSGQFTGELF
TRBJ1-1 | TRBV6-5 | ASSYSGQRGTEAF
TRBJ2-7 | TRBV5-1 | ASSPSGTALEQY
TRBJ2-3 | TRBV7-8 | ASSLEGTGGTDTQY
TRBJ2-7 | TRBV7-9 | ASSVRESSYEQY
TRBJ2-1 | TRBV4-1 | ASSQFSDTYNEQF
NA | TRBV9 | ASSRTSGSYEQY
TRBJ1-5 | TRBV28 | ASSLPGQGTSHQDNQPQH
TRBJ2-7 | TRBV7-9 | ASSLIRVATAYEQY
TRBJ2-1 | TRBV10-3 | AISVGLFEQF
TRBJ2-5 | TRBV15 | ATSRDRTRTQY
TRBJ2-1 | TRBV5-1 | ASSPQGGADNEQF
TRBJ2-7 | TRBV7-9 | ASSRTSGGYYEQY
TRBJ2-3 | TRBV9 | ASSVGTGLSTDTQY
TRBJ1-2 | TRBV5-4 | ASSRQGIRGYT
TRBJ1-2 | TRBV10-3 | AIGSSSALDRYGYT
TRBJ2-1 | TRBV10-3 | AISDRVGGRGYNEQF
TRBJ2-5 | TRBV4-2 | ASSQGLAGQETQY
TRBJ1-2 | TRBV28 | ASSLRESPYGYT
TRBJ2-5 | TRBV9 | ASSVRPGETQY
TRBJ1-5 | TRBV21-1 | ASSNQGMVGQPQH
TRBJ2-3 | TRBV7-9 | ASSPPVGGIDTQY
TRBJ2-7 | TRBV9 | ASSVDPAATSYEQY
TRBJ1-2 | TRBV7-2 | ASGQSPNYGYT
TRBJ2-1 | TRBV5-1 | ASAPTSGTIEQF
TRBJ2-5 | TRBV4-3 | ASSQGYGTKETQY
TRBJ2-3 | TRBV7-3 | ASSNRVSTDTQY
TRBJ2-2 | TRBV15 | ATSRTTGTENTGELF
TRBJ2-7 | TRBV18 | ASSPIGTGPEQY